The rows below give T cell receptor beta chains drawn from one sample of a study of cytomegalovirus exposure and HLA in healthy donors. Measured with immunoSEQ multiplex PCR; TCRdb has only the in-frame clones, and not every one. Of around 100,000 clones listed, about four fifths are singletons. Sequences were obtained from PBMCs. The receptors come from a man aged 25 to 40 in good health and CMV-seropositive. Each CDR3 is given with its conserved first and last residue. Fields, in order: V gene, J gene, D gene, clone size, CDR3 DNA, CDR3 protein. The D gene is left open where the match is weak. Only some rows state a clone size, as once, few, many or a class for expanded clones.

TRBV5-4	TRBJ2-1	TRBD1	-	TGTGCCAGCAGCTTGGCCCAGGACAGGGTAAACAATGAGCAGTTCTTC	CASSLAQDRVNNEQFF
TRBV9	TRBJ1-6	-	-	TGTGCCAGCAGCGGGAACGGGGTCGATAATTCACCCCTCCACTTT	CASSGNGVDNSPLHF
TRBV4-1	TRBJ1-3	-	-	TGCGCCAGCAGCCAAGGAGAGTCTGGAAACACCATATATTTT	CASSQGESGNTIYF
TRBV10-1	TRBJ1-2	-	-	TGCGCCAGCAGTGAGACGAGGGAGGGCAATGGCTACACCTTC	CASSETREGNGYTF
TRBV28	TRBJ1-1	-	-	TGTGCCAGCAGTACCCCCCTCGAGCGGTTTGCTGAAGCTTTCTTT	CASSTPLERFAEAFF
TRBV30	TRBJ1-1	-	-	TGTGCCTGGAGTGAGGGAGCCACTGAAGCTTTCTTT	CAWSEGATEAFF
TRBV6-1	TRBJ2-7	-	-	TGTGCCAGCAGTGAAAACTACTTACCTCTGGAGCAGTACTTC	CASSENYLPLEQYF
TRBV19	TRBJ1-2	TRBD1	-	TGTGCCAGTACCCTAGACAGGGGGCCCTATGGCTACACCTTC	CASTLDRGPYGYTF
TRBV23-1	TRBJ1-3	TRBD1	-	TGCGCCAGCAGCAGGGGGCGGACTGGAAACACCATATATTTT	CASSRGRTGNTIYF
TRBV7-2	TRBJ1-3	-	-	TGTGCCAGCAGCTACCGATTGGAGGCGGCGGGAAACACCATATATTTT	CASSYRLEAAGNTIYF
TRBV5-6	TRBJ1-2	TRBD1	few	TGTGCCAGCAGGTTGGGGGACAGGGAATATGGCTACACCTTC	CASRLGDREYGYTF
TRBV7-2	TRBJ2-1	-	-	TGTGCCAGCAGCCCACCCTTAATATGGACTGTTACAACCTACAATGAGCAGTTCTTC	CASSPPLIWTVTTYNEQFF
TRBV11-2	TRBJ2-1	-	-	TGTGCCAGCAGCTTAGGTCTAGGCGTATACAATGAGCAGTTCTTC	CASSLGLGVYNEQFF
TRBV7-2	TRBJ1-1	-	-	TGTGCCAGCAGCTTGACAGGGAACACTGAAGCTTTCTTT	CASSLTGNTEAFF
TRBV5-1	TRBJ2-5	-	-	TGCGCCAGCAGGGCCAGGGGGACTAGTGGGGAGACCCAGTACTTC	CASRARGTSGETQYF
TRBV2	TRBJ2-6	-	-	TGTGCCAGCAGTGATCTGAGTTCTGGGGCCAACGTCCTGACTTTC	CASSDLSSGANVLTF
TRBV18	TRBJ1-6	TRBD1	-	TGTGCCAGCTCCCAGGGGGCAGATTCACCCCTCCACTTT	CASSQGADSPLHF
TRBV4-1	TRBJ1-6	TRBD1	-	TGCGCCAGCAGCGGACGGACAGGCCCTAATTCACCCCTCCACTTT	CASSGRTGPNSPLHF
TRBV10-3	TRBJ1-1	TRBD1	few	TGTGCCTCGGGACAGGGACGGGGCACTGAAGCTTTCTTT	CASGQGRGTEAFF
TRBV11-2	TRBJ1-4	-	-	TGTGCCAGCAGCTTTCGCCAGGGCAATGAAAAACTGTTTTTT	CASSFRQGNEKLFF
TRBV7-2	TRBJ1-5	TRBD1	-	TGTGCCAGCAGCTTAGAAAGGACAGGTGGAATTCGAACCCAGCATTTT	CASSLERTGGIRTQHF
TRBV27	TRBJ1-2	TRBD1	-	TGTGCCAGCAGCGGGACAGGGGCGAGCTATGGCTACCCCTTC	CASSGTGASYGYPF
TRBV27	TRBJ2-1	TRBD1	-	TGTGCCAGCAACTCCCTGGGGCACAGGGGGTACAATGAGCAGTTCTTC	CASNSLGHRGYNEQFF
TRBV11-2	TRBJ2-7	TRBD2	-	TGTGCCAGCAGCCGACTAGCGGGGGCCGGGTGGGGCGAGCAGTACTTC	CASSRLAGAGWGEQYF
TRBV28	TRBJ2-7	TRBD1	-	TGTGCCAGCAGTCCGGGACAGTCCTACGAGCAGTACTTC	CASSPGQSYEQYF
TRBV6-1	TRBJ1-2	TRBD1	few	TGTGCCAGCACCCGACAGGGGGCGCATGGCTACACCTTC	CASTRQGAHGYTF
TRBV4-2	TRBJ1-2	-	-	TGTGCCAGCAGCCAAGTTCGGGACATTGGCGCTGGCTACACCTTC	CASSQVRDIGAGYTF
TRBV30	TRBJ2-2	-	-	TGTGCCTGGAGAACAGGGCTCGGGGAGCTGTTTTTT	CAWRTGLGELFF
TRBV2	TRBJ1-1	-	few	TGTGCCAGCAGTGATCAGGGCCTGAACACTGAAGCTTTCTTT	CASSDQGLNTEAFF
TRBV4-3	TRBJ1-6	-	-	TGCGCCAGCAGCCAAGATTGGCGGAGCTCCTATAATTCACCCCTCCACTTT	CASSQDWRSSYNSPLHF
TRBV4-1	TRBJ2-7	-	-	TGCGCCAGCAGCCCACCGCTTCGCGTGGCGGGGCAAAAGACAGGGATCGACGAGCAGTACTTC	CASSPPLRVAGQKTGIDEQYF
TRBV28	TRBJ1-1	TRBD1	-	TGTGCCAGCAGTTCACTTACAGGGGGCCTTTTGAACACTGAAGCTTTCTTT	CASSSLTGGLLNTEAFF
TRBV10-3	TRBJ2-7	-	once	TGTGCCATCGGGGCCGGATACGAGCAGTACTTC	CAIGAGYEQYF
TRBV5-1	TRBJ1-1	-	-	TGCGCCAGCAGCTTAATACTCCAGGGTCCAGAAGCTTTCTTT	CASSLILQGPEAFF
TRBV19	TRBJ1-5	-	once	TGTGCCAGTAGTAGCCAGGGCAGCAATCAGCCCCAGCATTTT	CASSSQGSNQPQHF
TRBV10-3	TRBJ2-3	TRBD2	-	TGTGCCCTGCGCGCCGGGACTAGCGGATTCACAGATACGCAGTATTTT	CALRAGTSGFTDTQYF
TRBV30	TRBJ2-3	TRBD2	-	TGTGCCTGGGGACTAGCGGCGGCAGGCACAGATACGCAGTATTTT	CAWGLAAAGTDTQYF
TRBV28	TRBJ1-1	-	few	TGTGCCAGCAGTTTAAATGGAGGTCGAACTGAAGCTTTCTTT	CASSLNGGRTEAFF
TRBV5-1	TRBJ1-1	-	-	TGCGCCAGCAGCTCCGACAGCCCGAACACTGAAGCTTTCTTT	CASSSDSPNTEAFF
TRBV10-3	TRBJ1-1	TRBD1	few	TGTGCCATCAGTGGCATACAGGGGGCGAACACTGAAGCTTTCTTT	CAISGIQGANTEAFF
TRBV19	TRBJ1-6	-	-	TGTGCCAGTAGTCCCGGGCCGAGGGTATCCCTCCACTTT	CASSPGPRVSLHF
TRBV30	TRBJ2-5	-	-	TGTGCCTGGAGTGTAGGGAGCAGGGGTGTGACCCAGTACTTC	CAWSVGSRGVTQYF
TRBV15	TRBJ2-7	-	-	TGTGCCACCAGCAGTGCAGGGTCCTACGAGCAGTACTTC	CATSSAGSYEQYF
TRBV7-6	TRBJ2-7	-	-	TGTGCCAGCAGCTCAAGAGGAGGCCACGAGCAGTACTTC	CASSSRGGHEQYF
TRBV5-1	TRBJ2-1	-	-	TGCGCCAGCAGCTTGGAAGCTAGCTACAATGAGCAGTTCTTC	CASSLEASYNEQFF
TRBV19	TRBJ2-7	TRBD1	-	TGTGCCAGTAGTATGTTGACAGGGGAAGGCTACGAGCAGTACTTC	CASSMLTGEGYEQYF
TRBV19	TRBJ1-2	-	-	TGTGCCAGTAGTTTCCGACCCGCCAACCCGGGTGGCTACACCTTC	CASSFRPANPGGYTF
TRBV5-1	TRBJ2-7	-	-	TGCGCCAGCAGCTTGGGAGGCAGCTCCTACGAGCAGTACTTC	CASSLGGSSYEQYF